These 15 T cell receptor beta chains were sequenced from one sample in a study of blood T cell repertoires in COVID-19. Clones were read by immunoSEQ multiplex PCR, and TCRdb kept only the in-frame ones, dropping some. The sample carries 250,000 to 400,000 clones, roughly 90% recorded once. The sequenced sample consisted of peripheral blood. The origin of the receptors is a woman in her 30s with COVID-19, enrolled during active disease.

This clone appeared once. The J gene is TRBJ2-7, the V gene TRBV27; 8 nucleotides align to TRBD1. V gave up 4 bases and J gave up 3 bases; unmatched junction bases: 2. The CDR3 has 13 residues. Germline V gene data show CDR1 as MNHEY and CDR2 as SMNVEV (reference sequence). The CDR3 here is CASSSGQGYEQYF. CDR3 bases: TGTGCCAGCAGTTCCGGACAGGGCTACGAGCAGTACTTC.

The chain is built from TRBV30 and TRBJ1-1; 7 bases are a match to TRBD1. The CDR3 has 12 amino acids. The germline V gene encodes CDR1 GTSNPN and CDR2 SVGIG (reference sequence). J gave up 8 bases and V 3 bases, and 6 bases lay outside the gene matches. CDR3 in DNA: TGTGCCTGGAGGAAAGGGGGACAGGAAGCTTTCTTT. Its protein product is CAWRKGGQEAFF.

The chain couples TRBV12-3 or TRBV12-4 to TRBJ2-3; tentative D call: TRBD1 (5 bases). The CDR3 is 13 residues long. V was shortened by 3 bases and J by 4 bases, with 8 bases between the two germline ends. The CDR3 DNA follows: TGTGCCAGCAGTTTGGCAGGGCCAGATACGCAGTATTTT. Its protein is CASSLAGPDTQYF.

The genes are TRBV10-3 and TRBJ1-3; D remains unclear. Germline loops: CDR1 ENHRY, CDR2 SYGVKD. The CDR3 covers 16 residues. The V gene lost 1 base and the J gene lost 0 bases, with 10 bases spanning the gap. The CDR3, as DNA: TGTGCCATCAGTGAGTTTGCAGGTAACTCTGGAAACACCATATATTTT. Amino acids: CAISEFAGNSGNTIYF.

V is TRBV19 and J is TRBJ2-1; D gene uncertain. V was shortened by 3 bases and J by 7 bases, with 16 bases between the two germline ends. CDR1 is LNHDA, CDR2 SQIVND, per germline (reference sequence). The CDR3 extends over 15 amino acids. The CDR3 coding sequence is TGTGCCAGTAGTATCTCAAGCAACTCGGGTAATGAGCAGTTCTTC. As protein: CASSISSNSGNEQFF.

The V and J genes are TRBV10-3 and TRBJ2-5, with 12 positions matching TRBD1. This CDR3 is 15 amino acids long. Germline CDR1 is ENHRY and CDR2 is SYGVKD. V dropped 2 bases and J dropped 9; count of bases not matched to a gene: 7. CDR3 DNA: TGTGCCATCAGTGAGGGGACAGGGGGCTCGTTGGCCCAGTACTTC. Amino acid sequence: CAISEGTGGSLAQYF.

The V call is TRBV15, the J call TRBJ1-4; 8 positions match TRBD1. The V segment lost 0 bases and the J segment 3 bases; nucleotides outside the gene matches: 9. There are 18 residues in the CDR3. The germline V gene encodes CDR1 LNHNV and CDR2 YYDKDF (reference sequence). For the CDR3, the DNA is TGTGCCACCAGCAGAGATCTGGGTCAGGGGGCGTCTAATGAAAAACTGTTTTTT. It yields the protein CATSRDLGQGASNEKLFF. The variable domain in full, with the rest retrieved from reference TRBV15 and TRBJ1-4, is DAMVIQNPRYQVTQFGKPVTLSCSQTLNHNVMYWYQQKSSQAPKLLFHYYDKDFNNEADTPDNFQSRRPNTSFCFLDIRSPGLGDTAMYLCATSRDLGQGASNEKLFFGSGTQLSVL.

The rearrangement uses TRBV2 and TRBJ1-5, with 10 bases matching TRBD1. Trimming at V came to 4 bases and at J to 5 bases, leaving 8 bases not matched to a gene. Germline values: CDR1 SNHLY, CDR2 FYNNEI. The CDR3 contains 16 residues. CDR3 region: CASSASTGGAYQPQHF. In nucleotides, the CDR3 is TGTGCCAGCAGTGCCTCGACAGGGGGCGCCTATCAGCCCCAGCATTTT.

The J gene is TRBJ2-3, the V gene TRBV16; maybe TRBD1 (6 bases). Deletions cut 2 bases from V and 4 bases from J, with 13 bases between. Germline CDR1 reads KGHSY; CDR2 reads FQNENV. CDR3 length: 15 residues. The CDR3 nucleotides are TGTGCCAGCAGCCAAGGGCAGGGGCTTCCAGATACGCAGTATTTT. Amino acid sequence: CASSQGQGLPDTQYF.

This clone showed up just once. Here the CDR3 reads CASSLGQGASSPLHF. The CDR3 DNA reads TGTGCCAGCAGCTTGGGACAGGGGGCGTCTTCACCCCTCCACTTT. The rearrangement joins TRBV5-4 to TRBJ1-6, with 10 nucleotides matching TRBD1. The germline gives CDR1 SGHNT, CDR2 YYREEE (reference sequence). V lost 0 bases, J lost 9 bases, and 3 bases stayed unmatched. The CDR3 extends over 15 amino acids.

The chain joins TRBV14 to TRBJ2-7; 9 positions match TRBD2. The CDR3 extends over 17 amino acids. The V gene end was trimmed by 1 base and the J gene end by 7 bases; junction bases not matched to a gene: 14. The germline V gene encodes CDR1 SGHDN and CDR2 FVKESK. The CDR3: CASSQAERAGGSGEQYF. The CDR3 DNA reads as TGTGCCAGCAGCCAAGCCGAACGAGCGGGAGGCTCGGGGGAGCAGTACTTC.

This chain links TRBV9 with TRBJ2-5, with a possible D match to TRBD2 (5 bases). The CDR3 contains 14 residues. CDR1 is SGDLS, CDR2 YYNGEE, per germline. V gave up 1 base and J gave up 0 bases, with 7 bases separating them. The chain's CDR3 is CASSVYSDQETQYF. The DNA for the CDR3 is TGTGCCAGCAGCGTATATAGCGACCAAGAGACCCAGTACTTC.

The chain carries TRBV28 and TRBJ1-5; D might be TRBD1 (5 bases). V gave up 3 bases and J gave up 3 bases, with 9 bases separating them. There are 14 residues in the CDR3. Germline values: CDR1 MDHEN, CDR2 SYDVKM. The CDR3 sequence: CASSLGQDNQPQHF. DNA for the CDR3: TGTGCCAGCAGTTTGGGGCAGGACAATCAGCCCCAGCATTTT.

The CDR3 region is CASSQEASGLAYEQYF. The CDR3 DNA reads as TGTGCCAGCAGCCAAGAGGCCTCGGGACTAGCCTACGAGCAGTACTTC. The chain employs TRBV4-2 and TRBJ2-7, with 8 bases lining up with TRBD2. The germline CDR1 and CDR2 sequences are LGHNA and YNFKEQ. The CDR3 extends over 16 amino acids. Trimming at V came to 0 bases and at J to 2 bases, leaving 6 bases not matched to a gene.

The CDR3 spells CAISARSTDTQYF. As DNA, the CDR3 is TGTGCCATCAGTGCTAGAAGTACAGATACGCAGTATTTT. This rearrangement joins TRBV10-3 to TRBJ2-3; D not resolved. Germline CDR1 reads ENHRY; CDR2 reads SYGVKD. Trimming stripped 4 bases from V and 3 bases from J, with 8 bases between. The CDR3 runs to 13 residues.